What follows are 4 T cell receptor beta chains derived from one specimen sequenced in a study of shared T cell receptors in the human thymus. The table came from immunoSEQ multiplex PCR; TCRdb's copy has only in-frame clones and leaves some out. This sample has about 660,000 clones, with approximately 87% found just once. These data also featured in a second study, about human thymus T cells.

Sequences were obtained from thymocytes. Receptors originate from a boy in the first two years of life with a congenital heart defect.

The V call is TRBV27, the J call TRBJ2-7; 9 nucleotides line up with TRBD2. Germline V CDR1 and CDR2: MNHEY, SMNVEV (reference sequence). The length of the CDR3 is 15 residues. The ends lost 6 bases at V and 2 bases at J; junction bases unmatched: 8. The CDR3 sequence is CASRGERGDPYEQYF. Here the CDR3 DNA reads TGTGCCAGCAGGGGAGAGCGGGGGGACCCCTACGAGCAGTACTTC.

J is TRBJ2-3 and V is TRBV12-5; 8 positions match TRBD1. This CDR3 spans 19 amino acids. Germline trimming cut 3 bases from V and 4 bases from J; bases unmatched to any gene: 18. CDR1 is LGHNT and CDR2 is FRNRAP in the germline V gene. CDR3 residues: CASGFELPRTGRKADTQYF. CDR3 coding DNA: TGTGCTAGTGGTTTCGAACTCCCCCGGACAGGGCGGAAAGCAGATACGCAGTATTTT.

CDR3 bases: TGTGCCACCAGCAGGCAGGCAGGGGGCTATAATTCACCCCTCCACTTT. Its translation is CATSRQAGGYNSPLHF. This chain uses TRBV15 with TRBJ1-6; TRBD1 agrees at 7 bases. V lost 3 bases and J lost 3; bases outside the gene matches: 5. This CDR3 is built from 16 residues. The V gene's germline CDR1 is LNHNV and CDR2 YYDKDF (reference sequence).

The gene calls are TRBV27 and TRBJ1-5; possible D gene TRBD1, 6 bases. The V gene lost 6 bases and the J gene lost 1 base, with 16 bases spanning the gap. The CDR3 runs 16 residues. Germline CDR1 and CDR2: MNHEY and SMNVEV (reference sequence). The CDR3 loop is CASSPRGWGSNQPQHF. The CDR3 bases are TGTGCCAGCAGCCCCAGGGGATGGGGAAGCAATCAGCCCCAGCATTTT.